Sequencing of this T cell receptor (beta chain) was carried out in a study of graft-versus-host responses after intestinal transplantation. In the study overall: The study gave all recipients anti-thymocyte globulin induction, then tacrolimus and steroids for approximately three years. Findings and limits, study-wide: The marrow of recipients harbored GvH clones, and ileum or blood showed some of them first.

The germline V gene encodes CDR1 SGDLS and CDR2 YYNGEE. The CDR3 totals 14 residues. Trimming cost V 4 bases and J 6 bases; bases outside gene matches: 5. The authors combined about 200,000 CFSE-labeled responder cells with about 200,000 irradiated, violet-dye-labeled stimulator cells in plates. Responder CD3+CD4+ and CD3+CD8+ cells that were proliferating and CFSE-low were sorted after the reaction. Data came from immunoSEQ multiplex PCR; TCRdb stores just in-frame clones and leaves some out. The sample gives 12,000 to 15,000 clones, 30% to 40% of which show up once; approximately 2% is in the top ten.

This receptor was taken from a human patient who received an intestinal transplant. The chain recombines TRBV9 with TRBJ1-5; TRBD1 matches at 9 bases. The source was alloreactive CD8+ T cells from a mixed lymphocyte reaction culture, collected before intestinal transplant. The subset: CFSE-low proliferating T cells sorted from roughly 6-day pre-transplant mixed lymphocyte reaction (GvH or HvG direction). Written as DNA, the CDR3 is TGTGCCAGCAGCAACACAGGGGGCGCTCAGCCCCAGCATTTT. Protein sequence: CASSNTGGAQPQHF.